This T cell receptor (beta chain) is from a study of control samples from healthy donors and cancer patients. Germline CDR1 is SGHRS and CDR2 is YFSETQ. The ends lost 3 bases at V and 5 bases at J; junction bases unmatched: 3. The CDR3 sequence is 14 residues long. Clones were read by immunoSEQ multiplex PCR, and TCRdb kept only the in-frame ones, dropping some. The sample shows fewer than 200,000 clones, 85% to 95% of them seen only once. This clone has a single count. This chain joins TRBV5-1 and TRBJ1-2, with 11 bases that match TRBD1. The TCR originated in a young man in good health. The sequenced sample consisted of blood. CDR3 DNA sequence: TGCGCCAGCAGCTCGGACAGGGGGCAGTATGGCTACACCTTC. Encoded protein: CASSSDRGQYGYTF.